These 7 T cell receptor beta chains were sequenced from one sample in a study of shared clonotypes between healthy human individuals. Here immunoSEQ multiplex PCR was the method, and the copy in TCRdb shows in-frame clones only, minus some. The sample shows 1.5 million to 1.9 million clones, under 99% of them seen only once. The sequenced material came from naive CD4+ T cells sorted from blood. Subset reported: CD45RA+ positively selected. These receptors all come from a man younger than 45 in good health.

The chain is built from TRBV25-1 and TRBJ2-5; no definite D call. The CDR3 contains 14 residues. The germline gives CDR1 MGHDK, CDR2 SYGVNS. V dropped 6 bases and J dropped 5 bases, with 16 bases sitting between them. The CDR3 loop reads CASSSYSRGETQYF. CDR3 nucleotide sequence: TGTGCCAGCAGCTCCTACTCGCGTGGGGAGACCCAGTACTTC.

This sequence joins TRBV27 and TRBJ2-3; D is unresolved. This CDR3 has 13 residues. Germline V CDR1 and CDR2: MNHEY, SMNVEV (reference sequence). Between the trimmed V and J ends, which lost 5 bases and 6 bases, there was a span of 12 bases. The DNA for the CDR3 is TGTGCCAGCAGTCCTCTGCGGCGGGATACGCAGTATTTT. Translating it yields CASSPLRRDTQYF.

The chain links TRBV5-5 to TRBJ2-7, with TRBD2 as a possible D gene (6 bases). Trimming took off 0 bases at V and 5 bases at J, with 12 bases between the two ends. The CDR3 totals 14 residues. Germline-derived CDR1 and CDR2 are SGHKS and YYEKEE (reference sequence). The CDR3 bases are TGTGCCAGCAGCTTGGGACTAGGTTCCGACGAGCAGTACTTC. Its protein product is CASSLGLGSDEQYF.

J is TRBJ2-2 and V is TRBV14; unclear D gene. The germline CDR1 and CDR2 sequences are SGHDN and FVKESK. V dropped 0 bases and J dropped 1 base, with 9 bases sitting between them. The CDR3 runs 16 residues. The CDR3 reads CASSQEWARNTGELFF. The CDR3 DNA sequence: TGTGCCAGCAGCCAAGAATGGGCGAGGAACACCGGGGAGCTGTTTTTT.

The V call is TRBV5-4, the J call TRBJ2-1; weak D call: TRBD1 (5 bases). Germline CDR1 is SGHNT and CDR2 is YYREEE (reference sequence). This CDR3 comprises 13 residues. Deletions cut 0 bases from V and 6 bases from J, with 7 bases between. In DNA, the CDR3 is TGTGCCAGCAGCTTGGTTGGGGCCAATGAGCAGTTCTTC. This translates into CASSLVGANEQFF.

The chain carries TRBV28 and TRBJ1-2; D is ambiguous. This CDR3 has 12 residues. Germline CDR1 is MDHEN and CDR2 is SYDVKM. The V end lost 6 bases, the J end lost 8 bases, and 13 bases lay between the germline ends. The CDR3 here is CASSQRPSGYTF. CDR3 coding DNA: TGTGCCAGCAGCCAGAGGCCTAGCGGCTACACCTTC.

With respect to this clone: Other DNA sequences in the same sample also yield this CDR3. This chain connects TRBV5-1 to TRBJ1-1; TRBD1 is a possible D gene (6 bases). V lost 0 bases and J 5 bases, leaving 14 bases between the germline ends. CDR1 SGHRS and CDR2 YFSETQ come from the germline V gene. This CDR3 has 15 amino acids. CDR3 region: CASSLGQGSGTEAFF. The CDR3 nucleotides read TGCGCCAGCAGCTTGGGCCAGGGGAGTGGGACTGAAGCTTTCTTT.